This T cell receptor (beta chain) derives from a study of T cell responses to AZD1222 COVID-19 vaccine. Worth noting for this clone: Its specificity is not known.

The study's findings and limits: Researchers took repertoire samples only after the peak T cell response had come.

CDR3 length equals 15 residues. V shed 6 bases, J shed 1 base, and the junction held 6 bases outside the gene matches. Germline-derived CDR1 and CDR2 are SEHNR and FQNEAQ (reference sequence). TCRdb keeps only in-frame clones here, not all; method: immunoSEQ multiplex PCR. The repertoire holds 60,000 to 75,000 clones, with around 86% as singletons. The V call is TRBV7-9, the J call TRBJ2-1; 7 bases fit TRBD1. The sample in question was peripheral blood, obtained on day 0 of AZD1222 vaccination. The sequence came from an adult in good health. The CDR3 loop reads CASRLTGESYNEQFF. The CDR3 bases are TGTGCCAGCAGGCTCACAGGGGAGTCCTACAATGAGCAGTTCTTC.